This TCR beta chain was identified during a study of T-cell memory formation after mild COVID-19. V was shortened by 3 bases and J by 6 bases, with 11 bases between the two germline ends. Germline CDR1 DFQATT, CDR2 SNEGSKA (reference sequence). The length of the CDR3 is 12 residues. Via MiXCR, TCRdb re-called the 5' RACE reads, giving one row per CDR3 protein. The profile shows around 530,000 distinct CDR3 sequences, less than 25% of them singletons. This clonotype was counted a few times. The rearrangement joins TRBV20-1 to TRBJ1-2, with D perhaps matching TRBD1 (6 bases). What was sequenced was PBMCs or a T cell subset sorted from them (not recorded which). This receptor was taken from an adult woman who had mild COVID-19 (a few samples of this study predate the infection). Cell type and time point are not known. The CDR3 nucleotides read TGCAGTGCTAGTCAGGGGCCCGATGGCTACACCTTC. Translated, it gives CSASQGPDGYTF.